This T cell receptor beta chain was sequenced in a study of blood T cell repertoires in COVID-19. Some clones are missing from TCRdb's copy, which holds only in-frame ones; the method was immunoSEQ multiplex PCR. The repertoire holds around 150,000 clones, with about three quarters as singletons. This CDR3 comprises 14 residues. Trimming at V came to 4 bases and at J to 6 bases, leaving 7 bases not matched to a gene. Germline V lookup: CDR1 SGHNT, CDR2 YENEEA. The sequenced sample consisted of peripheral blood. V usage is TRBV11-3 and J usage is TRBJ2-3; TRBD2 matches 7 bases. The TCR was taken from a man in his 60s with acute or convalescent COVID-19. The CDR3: CASSSSGEGDTQYF. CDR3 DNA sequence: TGTGCCAGCAGCTCGTCGGGGGAGGGGGATACGCAGTATTTT.